This T cell receptor beta chain was identified during a study of shared clonotypes between healthy human individuals. Across the whole study: For every donor, three CD4 naive, three CD4 memory, two CD8 naive and one CD8 memory plates were used. Study observations and caveats: Estimated clonotype richness was generally higher in naive than memory subsets.

Clones were read by immunoSEQ multiplex PCR, and TCRdb kept only the in-frame ones, dropping some. The sample includes roughly 2.2 million clones, over 90% seen only once; the top ten take about 0.37%. Turning to this clone: Its antigen remains unidentified.

The CDR3 consists of 17 residues. CDR1 KGHSH and CDR2 LQKENI come from the germline V gene. The V end lost 3 bases, the J end lost 4 bases, and 20 bases lay between the germline ends. This chain connects TRBV18 to TRBJ2-3; a possible D gene is TRBD1 (5 bases). Sequenced sample: naive CD4+ T cells from PBMCs. Documented subset: CD45RA+ positively selected. The clonotype comes from a man aged 18 to 35 in good health. Some clones in this sample may be carry-over from other donors' samples. CDR3: CASSPIPPGNHPDTQYF. In DNA form, the CDR3 reads TGTGCCAGCTCACCCATCCCCCCAGGGAACCATCCAGATACGCAGTATTTT.